This is a list of T cell receptor beta chains from one sample in a study of T cells in localized non-small cell lung cancer. The repertoire was sequenced with immunoSEQ multiplex PCR; TCRdb's copy has only in-frame clones and lacks some. The sample contains roughly 1,600 clones, 20% to 25% of which appear only once. This specimen was normal lung tissue next to the tumor, taken before any cancer treatment. Source of these receptors: a female donor of 60 years or more with stage I squamous cell lung carcinoma. Each CDR3 is given with its conserved first and last residue. D genes are given only for firm matches. Clone size, where shown, is once, few, many, or a class for clones that have expanded.

CDR3 DNA: TGTGCCAGCAGCCTGAGGACACAGGTCACCGGGGAGCTGTTTTTT; CDR3 protein: CASSLRTQVTGELFF; D gene: NA; clone size: medium-sized; V gene: TRBV11-3; J gene: TRBJ2-2
CDR3 DNA: TGTGCCAGCAGTCTACCGGGACAGTCTATTGAAAAACTGTTTTTT; CDR3 protein: CASSLPGQSIEKLFF; D gene: TRBD1; clone size: few; V gene: TRBV11-3; J gene: TRBJ1-4
CDR3 DNA: TGCAGCGTTTGGGGAGGGTCAGAGACCTACGAGCAGTACTTC; CDR3 protein: CSVWGGSETYEQYF; D gene: TRBD2; clone size: NA; V gene: TRBV29-1; J gene: TRBJ2-7
CDR3 DNA: TGCGCCAGCAGCCAAGATGGGAGGGATTCACCCCTCCACTTT; CDR3 protein: CASSQDGRDSPLHF; D gene: NA; clone size: few; V gene: TRBV5-1; J gene: TRBJ1-6
CDR3 DNA: TGTGCCAGCAGTGAAGCTGGTGAGTACGAGCAGTACTTC; CDR3 protein: CASSEAGEYEQYF; D gene: NA; clone size: NA; V gene: TRBV6-1; J gene: TRBJ2-7
CDR3 DNA: TGTGCCAGCAGCCCGGGGACAGGGTCTTACAATGAGCAGTTCTTC; CDR3 protein: CASSPGTGSYNEQFF; D gene: TRBD1; clone size: medium-sized; V gene: TRBV11-3; J gene: TRBJ2-1
CDR3 DNA: TGTGCCAGCAGTAATACGGGTCTCTACACCTTC; CDR3 protein: CASSNTGLYTF; D gene: NA; clone size: NA; V gene: TRBV6-9; J gene: TRBJ1-2
CDR3 DNA: TGCAGCGTTGAATGGGGGGACAGAAGAGTAGACTATGGCTACACCTTC; CDR3 protein: CSVEWGDRRVDYGYTF; D gene: TRBD1; clone size: large; V gene: TRBV29-1; J gene: TRBJ1-2
CDR3 DNA: TGTGCCAGCAGCTCCCCCGCGGGAGCGTCTGGAAACACCATATATTTT; CDR3 protein: CASSSPAGASGNTIYF; D gene: NA; clone size: NA; V gene: TRBV11-3; J gene: TRBJ1-3
CDR3 DNA: TGCGCCAGCAGCCAAGTTTATTCGTACCAAGAGACCCAGTACTTC; CDR3 protein: CASSQVYSYQETQYF; D gene: NA; clone size: few; V gene: TRBV4-1; J gene: TRBJ2-5
CDR3 DNA: TGTGCCAGTAGTATTAAGGGGACTAGCGGACCCAACACCGGGGAGCTGTTTTTT; CDR3 protein: CASSIKGTSGPNTGELFF; D gene: TRBD2; clone size: NA; V gene: TRBV19; J gene: TRBJ2-2
CDR3 DNA: TGTGCCAGCAGCCAAGGGCCGGGGACAGAATATGAAAAACTGTTTTTT; CDR3 protein: CASSQGPGTEYEKLFF; D gene: TRBD1; clone size: NA; V gene: TRBV14; J gene: TRBJ1-4
CDR3 DNA: TGTGCCAGCTCACCTGAAAATAGACAAGAGACCCAGTACTTC; CDR3 protein: CASSPENRQETQYF; D gene: NA; clone size: NA; V gene: TRBV18; J gene: TRBJ2-5
CDR3 DNA: TGTGCCAGCAGCGTAGATGTGAACACTGAAGCTTTCTTT; CDR3 protein: CASSVDVNTEAFF; D gene: NA; clone size: few; V gene: TRBV9; J gene: TRBJ1-1
CDR3 DNA: TGTGCCTGGAGACCCCCGGGACAGTCCAATGAGCAGTTCTTC; CDR3 protein: CAWRPPGQSNEQFF; D gene: TRBD1; clone size: NA; V gene: TRBV30; J gene: TRBJ2-1
CDR3 DNA: TGTGCCAGCAGCTCCTCTGGGAGAGGGTTGGCCGAGCAGTACTTC; CDR3 protein: CASSSSGRGLAEQYF; D gene: NA; clone size: few; V gene: TRBV11-3; J gene: TRBJ2-7
CDR3 DNA: TGTGCCAGCGTCGACAGCTTCCTAAATCAGCCCCAGCATTTT; CDR3 protein: CASVDSFLNQPQHF; D gene: NA; clone size: few; V gene: TRBV10-3; J gene: TRBJ1-5
CDR3 DNA: TGTGCCAGCAGACAATCAGGGACAACCACCTATGGCTACACCTTC; CDR3 protein: CASRQSGTTTYGYTF; D gene: NA; clone size: few; V gene: TRBV14; J gene: TRBJ1-2
CDR3 DNA: TGTGCCACCAGCAGGGATTCTACCGGGACAGGGGTGATATCTGTTGAAAAACTGTTTTTT; CDR3 protein: CATSRDSTGTGVISVEKLFF; D gene: TRBD1; clone size: NA; V gene: TRBV15; J gene: TRBJ1-4
CDR3 DNA: TGCGCCAGCAGCTTGTCAGGAGTTCACGAGCAGTACTTC; CDR3 protein: CASSLSGVHEQYF; D gene: NA; clone size: few; V gene: TRBV4-1; J gene: TRBJ2-7
CDR3 DNA: TGTGCCAGCAGCTGGGACAGCAATCAGCCCCAGCATTTT; CDR3 protein: CASSWDSNQPQHF; D gene: NA; clone size: NA; V gene: TRBV14; J gene: TRBJ1-5
CDR3 DNA: TGTGCCAGCAGCTTGGATGGGGGTAGGGACACTGAAGCTTTCTTT; CDR3 protein: CASSLDGGRDTEAFF; D gene: NA; clone size: large; V gene: TRBV11-3; J gene: TRBJ1-1
CDR3 DNA: TGTGCCAGCAGCGTCTTTAGCGGGGACCAGTTCTTC; CDR3 protein: CASSVFSGDQFF; D gene: TRBD2; clone size: once; V gene: TRBV9; J gene: TRBJ2-1
CDR3 DNA: TGTGCCAGCAGCGTCGCAGGGGCAGGTCAGCCCCAGCATTTT; CDR3 protein: CASSVAGAGQPQHF; D gene: NA; clone size: few; V gene: TRBV7-5; J gene: TRBJ1-5
CDR3 DNA: TGTGCCAGCAGCGGTAGCGGGGGAACAGAGACCCAGTACTTC; CDR3 protein: CASSGSGGTETQYF; D gene: TRBD2; clone size: few; V gene: TRBV7-7; J gene: TRBJ2-5
CDR3 DNA: TGTGCCAGTAGTAAGGAGGGGATCCTAGGCAAAAACATTCAGTACTTC; CDR3 protein: CASSKEGILGKNIQYF; D gene: NA; clone size: NA; V gene: TRBV19; J gene: TRBJ2-4
CDR3 DNA: TGTGCCAGCAGCGCTACAGAGCGAGAGACCCAGTACTTC; CDR3 protein: CASSATERETQYF; D gene: NA; clone size: few; V gene: TRBV9; J gene: TRBJ2-5
CDR3 DNA: TGTGCCAGCAGCTTTCGGCGGAACACTGAAGCTTTCTTT; CDR3 protein: CASSFRRNTEAFF; D gene: NA; clone size: few; V gene: TRBV7-1; J gene: TRBJ1-1
CDR3 DNA: TGTGCCAGCAGCAGGGGGAGCGGAGTGAACACTGAAGCTTTCTTT; CDR3 protein: CASSRGSGVNTEAFF; D gene: NA; clone size: NA; V gene: TRBV11-3; J gene: TRBJ1-1
CDR3 DNA: TGTGCCAGCAGCTTTGGCAGTCAGGGCACCATATATTTT; CDR3 protein: CASSFGSQGTIYF; D gene: NA; clone size: NA; V gene: TRBV7-4; J gene: TRBJ1-3
CDR3 DNA: TGCGCCAGCAGCTTGGCGGCAGGGGACACAGATACGCAGTATTTT; CDR3 protein: CASSLAAGDTDTQYF; D gene: NA; clone size: few; V gene: TRBV5-1; J gene: TRBJ2-3
CDR3 DNA: TGTGCTAGTGGTTTCATTAGCGGGGGCTTTCCCCAAGAGACCCAGTACTTC; CDR3 protein: CASGFISGGFPQETQYF; D gene: TRBD2; clone size: NA; V gene: TRBV12-5; J gene: TRBJ2-5
CDR3 DNA: TGTGCCAGCAGCGTAGGTGAGGGGGCCTACGAGCAGTACTTC; CDR3 protein: CASSVGEGAYEQYF; D gene: NA; clone size: few; V gene: TRBV9; J gene: TRBJ2-7
CDR3 DNA: TGTGCCAGCAGTTACCCTGCAGGGGGTGAATATGGCTACACCTTC; CDR3 protein: CASSYPAGGEYGYTF; D gene: TRBD1; clone size: NA; V gene: TRBV6-8; J gene: TRBJ1-2
CDR3 DNA: TGTGCCAGCAACCAGGGGTCTGAAGCTTTCTTT; CDR3 protein: CASNQGSEAFF; D gene: NA; clone size: few; V gene: TRBV6-7; J gene: TRBJ1-1
CDR3 DNA: TGTGCCAGCAGCCAAGGGGACAGGGTGGGGAAAGGCTACACCTTC; CDR3 protein: CASSQGDRVGKGYTF; D gene: TRBD1; clone size: NA; V gene: TRBV4-2; J gene: TRBJ1-2
CDR3 DNA: TGTGCCAGCAGCCCCGGGACGGCGAACACCGGGGAGCTGTTTTTT; CDR3 protein: CASSPGTANTGELFF; D gene: NA; clone size: few; V gene: TRBV9; J gene: TRBJ2-2
CDR3 DNA: TGTGCCAGCAGCTCCGGAGGACAGCTACCACGGACTGAAGCTTTCTTT; CDR3 protein: CASSSGGQLPRTEAFF; D gene: NA; clone size: NA; V gene: TRBV11-3; J gene: TRBJ1-1
CDR3 DNA: TGTGCCAGCAGGACATCTCTAGCGGGGTTGTACTTC; CDR3 protein: CASRTSLAGLYF; D gene: TRBD2; clone size: NA; V gene: TRBV9; J gene: TRBJ2-5
CDR3 DNA: TGTGCCAGCAAGGAAGCCATGAGGGGGAACACTGAAGCTTTCTTT; CDR3 protein: CASKEAMRGNTEAFF; D gene: NA; clone size: large; V gene: TRBV11-3; J gene: TRBJ1-1
CDR3 DNA: TGTGCCAGCACCCCCCGGGCGGGGGGGAGGCAGCCCCAGCATTTT; CDR3 protein: CASTPRAGGRQPQHF; D gene: NA; clone size: NA; V gene: TRBV28; J gene: TRBJ1-5
CDR3 DNA: TGTGCCAGCAGCTTGGGTGGGGCTGGGGGGTTAAGTGAGCAGTTCTTC; CDR3 protein: CASSLGGAGGLSEQFF; D gene: NA; clone size: few; V gene: TRBV11-3; J gene: TRBJ2-1
CDR3 DNA: TGTGCCAGCACCCCTAGTCTAGCGGGGAGTACGCAGTATTTT; CDR3 protein: CASTPSLAGSTQYF; D gene: TRBD2; clone size: NA; V gene: TRBV11-3; J gene: TRBJ2-3
CDR3 DNA: TGTGCCAGCAGCCCGACTAGCGGAACCCAAGAGACCCAGTACTTC; CDR3 protein: CASSPTSGTQETQYF; D gene: TRBD2; clone size: medium-sized; V gene: TRBV9; J gene: TRBJ2-5
CDR3 DNA: TGTGCCATCAGCCGCGGAGTTAATGAAAAACTGTTTTTT; CDR3 protein: CAISRGVNEKLFF; D gene: NA; clone size: few; V gene: TRBV6-8; J gene: TRBJ1-4
CDR3 DNA: TGCGCCAGCAGCTTGGATTCGGGATTCGGGGTGAATGAGCAGTTCTTC; CDR3 protein: CASSLDSGFGVNEQFF; D gene: NA; clone size: NA; V gene: TRBV5-1; J gene: TRBJ2-1
CDR3 DNA: TGTGCTAGTGGTTCTAGGCCGCCGAACACCGGGGAGCTGTTTTTT; CDR3 protein: CASGSRPPNTGELFF; D gene: NA; clone size: medium-sized; V gene: TRBV12-5; J gene: TRBJ2-2
CDR3 DNA: TGTGCCAGCAGCCCCGGGAACGCCGACCCCACAGATACGCAGTATTTT; CDR3 protein: CASSPGNADPTDTQYF; D gene: NA; clone size: few; V gene: TRBV11-3; J gene: TRBJ2-3
CDR3 DNA: TGTGCTAGCAGCCCAGGGGGATCGGGAGAGACCCAGTACTTC; CDR3 protein: CASSPGGSGETQYF; D gene: TRBD1; clone size: few; V gene: TRBV11-3; J gene: TRBJ2-5
CDR3 DNA: TGTGCCAGCAGTCTTGACCGAGACACTGAAGCTTTCTTT; CDR3 protein: CASSLDRDTEAFF; D gene: NA; clone size: medium-sized; V gene: TRBV7-2; J gene: TRBJ1-1
CDR3 DNA: TGCGCCAGCAGCTCCCATCAGATGAACACTGAAGCTTTCTTT; CDR3 protein: CASSSHQMNTEAFF; D gene: NA; clone size: once; V gene: TRBV5-1; J gene: TRBJ1-1
CDR3 DNA: TGTGCCAGTAGTAGGGACTACCAAGAGACCCAGTACTTC; CDR3 protein: CASSRDYQETQYF; D gene: NA; clone size: NA; V gene: TRBV19; J gene: TRBJ2-5
CDR3 DNA: TGTGCCAGCAGACAGACAGGGACGACTAACTATGGCTACACCTTC; CDR3 protein: CASRQTGTTNYGYTF; D gene: TRBD1; clone size: once; V gene: TRBV14; J gene: TRBJ1-2